This T cell receptor beta chain originates from a study of blood T cells in healthy people across ages. In the study overall: With template switching, about one barcoded beta molecule was captured per two T cells. Study results and caveats: Per million T cells, TCR beta diversity dropped about linearly as age rose.

Using a J-beta primer mix together with a sample-barcoded 5' primer, a second PCR was run for about 6 to 11 cycles. TCRdb re-analysed the 5' RACE reads in MiXCR, keeping a single row per CDR3 protein. There are over a million distinct CDR3 sequences in the sample; approximately 42% occur only once, and roughly 7.9% lies in the top ten. Per germline, CDR1 SEHNR and CDR2 FQNEAQ (reference sequence). The CDR3 consists of 14 residues. Isolation of PBMCs gave at least 6.5 million cells per sample. As concerns this clonotype: Its antigen is undetermined. Relative to the germline gene, one junction end is altered; a read error may explain this.

Sequences were obtained from blood. This TCR came from a woman under 30 in good health. The J gene is TRBJ1-2, the V gene TRBV7-9, with 10 bases matching TRBD1. CDR3 sequence reads: CVSSTGQGHYGYTF. The CDR3 DNA is TGTGTCAGCAGCACGGGACAGGGGCACTATGGCTACACCTTC.